This T cell receptor beta chain was captured in a study of T cells after yellow fever vaccination. Study observations and caveats: Repertoires obtained by FACS sorting could include abundant clonotypes that entered as contaminants from the bulk population. Shared CD4/CD8 clonotypes were a small share, likely from convergent recombination. Post-booster repertoires again held most primary-vaccination clones (approximately 96% CD4, 88% CD8).

This CDR3 region has 14 residues. V was shortened by 1 base and J by 5 bases, with 11 bases between the two germline ends. In this sample, this clonotype turned up many times. Antigen unknown. The authors made TCR cDNA by 5'RACE template switching, adding a universal primer site and UMIs. Each CDR3 protein gets one entry after TCRdb re-called the 5' RACE reads with MiXCR. The sample has about 350,000 distinct CDR3 sequences, roughly an eighth seen once; the top ten hold about 3%. The input for sequencing was CD4+ T cells sorted from PBMCs, taken 15 days after the yellow fever booster vaccination. This TCR was sampled from a young man who received the YFV17D yellow fever vaccine. V is TRBV12-3 or TRBV12-4 and J is TRBJ1-1; D is unresolved. Here the CDR3 DNA reads TGTGCCAGCAGTTTAGGGTTGCTTGCTACTGAAGCTTTCTTT. It translates to CASSLGLLATEAFF.